This T cell receptor (beta chain) was found in a study of cytomegalovirus exposure and HLA in healthy donors. In the PCR, 60 Vbeta and 13 Jbeta primers were used. The protocol was immunoSEQ multiplex PCR, while the TCRdb copy is restricted to in-frame clones and leaves out a portion. The sample holds 75,000 to 100,000 clones; approximately 70% are singletons and the top ten take approximately 8.9%. The sample holds one count of this clone. The antigen is undetermined. Looked up from germline, CDR1 is MNHEY and CDR2 is SVGAGI. V shed 2 bases and J shed 0 bases, with 8 bases lying between them. CDR3 length: 15 amino acids. Study-wide findings and caveats: No immune exposure information besides CMV serostatus was available. Later analysis placed DRB1 highest and HLA-C lowest in TCR association rates, which differed by HLA locus.

The source of this sequence is a man in his 60s in good health and CMV-seronegative. V and J are TRBV6-5 and TRBJ1-3; no clear D gene. The specimen sequenced was PBMCs. The DNA for the CDR3 is TGTGCCAGCAGTTACGCGGGGATCTCTGGAAACACCATATATTTT. Its protein is CASSYAGISGNTIYF.